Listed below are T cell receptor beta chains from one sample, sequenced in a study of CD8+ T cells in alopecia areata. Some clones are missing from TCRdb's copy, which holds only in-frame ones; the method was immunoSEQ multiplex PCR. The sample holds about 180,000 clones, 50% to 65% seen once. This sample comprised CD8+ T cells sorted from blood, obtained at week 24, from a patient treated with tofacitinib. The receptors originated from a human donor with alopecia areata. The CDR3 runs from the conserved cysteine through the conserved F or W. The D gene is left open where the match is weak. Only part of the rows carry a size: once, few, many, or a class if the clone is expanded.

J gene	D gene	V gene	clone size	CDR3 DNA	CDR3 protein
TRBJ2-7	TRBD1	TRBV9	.	TGTGCCAGCAGCCCGGGACAGGGAGGATCGGAGGAGCAGTACTTC	CASSPGQGGSEEQYF
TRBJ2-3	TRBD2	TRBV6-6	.	TGTGCCAGTAGCGGGGGGGCTGAAGATACGCAGTATTTT	CASSGGAEDTQYF
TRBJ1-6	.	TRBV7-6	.	TGTGCCAGCAGCTTAGGGGGGGCCCGGAAGAATTCACCCCTCCACTTT	CASSLGGARKNSPLHF
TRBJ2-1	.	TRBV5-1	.	TGCGCCAGCAGCTTGAACAGGGCTGACGAGCAGTTCTTC	CASSLNRADEQFF
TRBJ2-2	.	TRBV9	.	TGTGCCAGCAGCGTAGGGACGACAGCGAACACCGGGGAGCTGTTTTTT	CASSVGTTANTGELFF
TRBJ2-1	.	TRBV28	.	TGTGCCAGCAGTTTCCGACGGACACCCAATGAGCAGTTCTTC	CASSFRRTPNEQFF
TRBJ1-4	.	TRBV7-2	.	TGTGCCAGCAGAACTGGGAAGGGGAGAAGGGAAAAACTGTTTTTT	CASRTGKGRREKLFF
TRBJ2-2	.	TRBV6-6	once	TGTGCCAGCACCCCACAGAGAGCGAACACCGGGGAGCTGTTTTTT	CASTPQRANTGELFF
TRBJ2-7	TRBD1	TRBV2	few	TGTGCCAGCAGTGACTTCGAGGGGGCAGGGTACGAGCAGTACTTC	CASSDFEGAGYEQYF
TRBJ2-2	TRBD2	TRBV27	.	TGTGCCAGCAGTCCCTGGACTAGCGGGAACGGGGAGCTGTTTTTT	CASSPWTSGNGELFF
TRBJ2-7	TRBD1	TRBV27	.	TGTGCCAGCAGTTTAGGGACAGGGGTCAACGAGCAGTACTTC	CASSLGTGVNEQYF
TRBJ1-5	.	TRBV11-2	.	TGTGCCAGCAGTTGGGACGCCCTTTCCAATCAGCCCCAGCATTTT	CASSWDALSNQPQHF
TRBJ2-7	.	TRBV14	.	TGTGCCAGCAGCCACCTTCACCGGCCCTACGAGCAGTACTTC	CASSHLHRPYEQYF
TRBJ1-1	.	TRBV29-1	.	TGCAGCGTGGAAGCGACCTGGGGGTCTTTCTTT	CSVEATWGSFF